Listed below are T cell receptor beta chains from one sample, sequenced in a study of T-cell reconstitution after alpha-beta-depleted transplantation in children. MiXCR, applied by TCRdb to the PCR reads, yields one record per CDR3 protein. The data contain about 350,000 distinct CDR3 sequences, around 16% of them singletons. The sample here was PBMCs, mostly from graft donor cells, taken 360 days after TCRalphabeta/CD19-depleted stem cell transplant. The receptors originated from a male patient under 10 years old who had a stem cell transplant for acute lymphoblastic leukemia, so the T cells may come from the graft donor. CDR3s leave out the opening cysteine and the closing phenylalanine or tryptophan.

CDR3 protein: ASSTDRGTQY; V gene: TRBV7-2; J gene: TRBJ2-5
CDR3 protein: SAKGGIRYEQY; V gene: TRBV29-1; J gene: TRBJ2-7
CDR3 protein: ATGDLQDLAGEQF; V gene: TRBV15; J gene: TRBJ2-1
CDR3 protein: ASSSREAGANVLT; V gene: TRBV9; J gene: TRBJ2-6
CDR3 protein: ATSRSDIYNEQF; V gene: TRBV15; J gene: TRBJ2-1
CDR3 protein: ASSGRGAPQETQY; V gene: TRBV2; J gene: TRBJ2-5
CDR3 protein: ASTTTGTGGYEQY; V gene: TRBV28; J gene: TRBJ2-7
CDR3 protein: ASSNPGARGNQPQH; V gene: TRBV28; J gene: TRBJ1-5
CDR3 protein: ASSPLSFSYEQY; V gene: TRBV18; J gene: TRBJ2-7
CDR3 protein: ASSLGPGSSYEQY; V gene: TRBV7-7; J gene: TRBJ2-7
CDR3 protein: ASSSGLGTQY; V gene: TRBV7-2; J gene: TRBJ2-3
CDR3 protein: ASSFGRPGLTGELF; V gene: TRBV5-1; J gene: TRBJ2-2
CDR3 protein: ATLKLGYGANEQY; V gene: TRBV28; J gene: TRBJ2-7
CDR3 protein: ASSHIGTYWGGAYNEQF; V gene: TRBV3-1; J gene: TRBJ2-1
CDR3 protein: ASSSLTSGLAKNIQY; V gene: TRBV6-5; J gene: TRBJ2-4
CDR3 protein: ASSQPLGAEQF; V gene: TRBV4-2; J gene: TRBJ2-1
CDR3 protein: AISEQSDRTT; V gene: TRBV10-3; J gene: TRBJ1-2
CDR3 protein: ASLPGGGNTIY; V gene: TRBV19; J gene: TRBJ1-3
CDR3 protein: SAWTGAMRETQY; V gene: TRBV29-1; J gene: TRBJ2-5
CDR3 protein: AWSRDSYEQY; V gene: TRBV30; J gene: TRBJ2-7